This TCR beta chain emerged from a study of blood T cell repertoires in COVID-19. The wider study: Samples taken during acute and convalescent COVID-19 were collected in the United States, Italy and Spain.

Trimming at V came to 2 bases and at J to 0 bases, leaving 5 bases not matched to a gene. The germline V gene encodes CDR1 ENHRY and CDR2 SYGVKD. The CDR3 is 16 residues long. Clones were read by immunoSEQ multiplex PCR, and TCRdb kept only the in-frame ones, dropping some. The sample lists approximately 120,000 clones; 79% were seen once. Sequenced: peripheral blood. This chain links TRBV10-3 with TRBJ2-3; 7 nucleotides agree with TRBD1. The sequence was obtained from a man aged 40-50 years with active or convalescent COVID-19. The CDR3 DNA sequence: TGTGCCATCAGTGAGCCGGGACAGCCTAGCACAGATACGCAGTATTTT. Amino acids: CAISEPGQPSTDTQYF.